A single sample gave rise to the 10 T cell receptor beta chains below, sequenced in a study of naive and memory T cell subsets. An equimolar mix of two oligonucleotides served as the beta constant-region primer for TRBC1 and TRBC2. Nested alpha and beta constant-region primers with the SP2 primer drove four PCR rounds on ligated cDNA. TCRdb recomputed calls from the UMI-ligation and nested PCR reads with MiXCR, one row per CDR3 protein. The data contain around 110,000 distinct CDR3 sequences, about 36% of them seen just once; the ten biggest clones take up less than 1%. The material sequenced was central memory CD4+ T cells from blood. The source is a human donor in good health.

The rearrangement links TRBV9 to TRBJ2-1, with TRBD2 matching 13 bases. J lost 10 bases, V lost 0 bases, and 7 bases had no gene match. CDR1 and CDR2 from the germline V gene are SGDLS and YYNGEE. This CDR3 contains 16 residues. The CDR3 sequence: CASSVGQLAGGGEQFF. CDR3 nucleotide sequence: TGTGCCAGCAGCGTAGGTCAACTAGCGGGAGGGGGGGAGCAGTTCTTC. Looking up the rest from reference TRBV9 and TRBJ2-1 gives the full variable domain: DSGVTQTPKHLITATGQRVTLRCSPRSGDLSVYWYQQSLDQGLQFLIQYYNGEERAKGNILERFSAQQFPDLHSELNLSSLELGDSALYFCASSVGQLAGGGEQFFGPGTRLTVL.

This CDR3 reads CAIQGPRPPREQYF. In DNA, the CDR3 is TGTGCCATCCAGGGGCCGCGACCGCCGCGCGAGCAGTACTTC. The chain uses TRBV28 and TRBJ2-7; weak D call: TRBD1 (6 bases). V dropped 10 bases and J dropped 6 bases, with 22 bases sitting between them. This CDR3 is 14 amino acids long. CDR1 and CDR2 from the germline V gene are MDHEN and SYDVKM.

The chain joins TRBV3-1 to TRBJ2-1; 7 bases are shared with TRBD1. CDR1 is LGHDT, CDR2 YNNKEL, per germline (reference sequence). Unmatched junction bases numbered 8, after V lost 1 base and J lost 8 bases. This CDR3 is 15 amino acids long. The CDR3 coding sequence is TGTGCCAGCAGCCAAGGGACAGGCGGTTTCGATGAGCAGTTCTTC. Its translation: CASSQGTGGFDEQFF.

This clonotype was observed a handful of times. CDR3 bases: TGTGCCAGCAGTCGGACTGATGATGAGCAGTTCTTC. Its protein is CASSRTDDEQFF. The rearrangement links TRBV7-3 to TRBJ2-1, with D perhaps TRBD2 (5 bases). Trimming shortened V by 6 bases and J by 8 bases, and 11 bases separated the two germline ends. Germline-derived CDR1 and CDR2 are SGHTA and FQGTGA. This CDR3 has 12 amino acids.

Only a few counts were recorded for this clonotype. V usage is TRBV11-3 and J usage is TRBJ1-3; 9 bases line up with TRBD1. The CDR3 length is 15 residues. Per the germline V gene, CDR1 is SGHNT and CDR2 is YENEEA. J lost 2 bases, V lost 5 bases, and 4 bases had no gene match. Written as DNA, the CDR3 is TGTGCCAGCAGCCCGGGACAGGGTCCTGGAAACACCATATATTTT. As protein: CASSPGQGPGNTIYF.

This sequence joins TRBV6-1 and TRBJ2-3, with D hard to call. CDR1 is MNHNS, CDR2 SASEGT, per germline. This CDR3 is built from 15 residues. Trimming took 7 bases from V and 0 from J, leaving 14 bases between them. CDR3 loop: CASILGESSTDTQYF. CDR3 nucleotides: TGTGCCAGCATCCTTGGGGAATCTAGCACAGATACGCAGTATTTT.

This rearrangement joins TRBV3-1 to TRBJ2-5; D remains unclear. The V end was cut by 4 bases, the J end by 4 bases, with 10 bases between. Germline V gene lookup returns CDR1 LGHDT and CDR2 YNNKEL (reference sequence). The CDR3 is made up of 13 amino acids. CDR3 region: CASSPVFPETQYF. The CDR3 DNA follows: TGTGCCAGCAGCCCCGTGTTCCCAGAGACCCAGTACTTC.

The rearrangement joins TRBV28 to TRBJ1-1; 9 bases fit TRBD1. The V gene end was trimmed by 6 bases and the J gene end by 3 bases; junction bases not matched to a gene: 8. Per germline, CDR1 MDHEN and CDR2 SYDVKM. The length of the CDR3 is 15 residues. CDR3 DNA sequence: TGTGCCAGCAGGAATGGGGGGACAGGGCACACTGAAGCTTTCTTT. Encoded protein: CASRNGGTGHTEAFF.

This chain links TRBV27 with TRBJ2-5; D is undetermined. V lost 5 bases and J lost 4, with 8 bases in between. The length of the CDR3 is 12 residues. In germline, CDR1 is MNHEY, CDR2 SMNVEV (reference sequence). CDR3 sequence: CASSNPAETQYF. The CDR3 nucleotides read TGTGCCAGCAGTAACCCCGCAGAGACCCAGTACTTC.

This clonotype was found once. V and J are TRBV11-3 and TRBJ2-5; 11 nucleotides match TRBD1. The V gene end was trimmed by 3 bases and the J gene end by 4 bases; junction bases not matched to a gene: 1. Germline V gives CDR1 SGHNT, CDR2 YENEEA. The CDR3 is 14 residues long. CDR3 amino acids: CASSLGTGGETQYF. DNA for the CDR3: TGTGCCAGCAGCTTGGGGACAGGGGGAGAGACCCAGTACTTC.